Below are 21 T cell receptor beta chains sequenced from a single sample in a study of T-cell memory formation after mild COVID-19. One entry per CDR3 protein results from TCRdb running MiXCR on the 5' RACE reads. Of about 390,000 distinct CDR3 sequences in the sample, around a fifth are singletons; the top ten hold around 13%. The sample was PBMCs or a T cell subset sorted from them (not recorded which). These receptors were collected from an adult woman who had mild COVID-19 (a few samples of this study predate the infection). Cell type and time point are not known.

This clonotype was recorded once. The chain links TRBV5-1 to TRBJ2-1; D is uncertain. The CDR3 consists of 12 residues. Trimming removed 5 bases from V and 9 bases from J, with 12 bases in between. From germline, CDR1 is SGHRS and CDR2 YFSETQ. CDR3 DNA: TGCGCCAGCAGGACCCCACACGGTGAGCAGTTCTTC. This translates into CASRTPHGEQFF.

The gene calls are TRBV7-9 and TRBJ2-3; 7 nucleotides align to TRBD2. V lost 6 bases to trimming and J lost 4 bases; unmatched junction nucleotides: 7. The CDR3 is made up of 14 amino acids. Germline V CDR1 and CDR2: SEHNR, FQNEAQ (reference sequence). The CDR3 loop is CASRGASGSDTQYF. CDR3 DNA sequence: TGTGCCAGCAGAGGGGCTAGCGGTTCAGATACGCAGTATTTT.

A few counts support this clonotype. The chain has TRBV3-1 and TRBJ2-5, with D uncertain. CDR1 LGHDT and CDR2 YNNKEL come from the germline V gene (reference sequence). Trimming took off 6 bases at V and 4 bases at J, with 9 bases between the two ends. The CDR3 has 12 residues. The CDR3 DNA reads as TGTGCCAGCAGGCTTATGGGAGAGACCCAGTACTTC. Its translation is CASRLMGETQYF.

In this sample, this clonotype turned up many times. The chain joins TRBV7-2 to TRBJ1-2, with D perhaps TRBD1 (5 bases). The V and J ends lost 4 bases and 6 bases respectively, with 18 bases between them. The CDR3 covers 15 residues. From germline, CDR1 is SGHTA and CDR2 FQGNSA. The CDR3 nucleotides read TGTGCCAGCAGCTCCTCACCAACAAGGGGTGATGGCTACACCTTC. It codes for CASSSSPTRGDGYTF.

This clonotype was observed a handful of times. This chain joins TRBV7-9 and TRBJ2-1, with TRBD1 identical over 7 bases. From germline, CDR1 is SEHNR and CDR2 FQNEAQ (reference sequence). The CDR3 consists of 15 residues. V lost 3 bases, J lost 5 bases, and 7 bases stayed unmatched. CDR3 DNA sequence: TGTGCCAGCAGCTTTGGATCAGGGGGAAACAATGAGCAGTTCTTC. Its translation: CASSFGSGGNNEQFF.

This clonotype came up a few times. The chain has TRBV6-6 and TRBJ2-2, with D tentatively TRBD1 or TRBD2 (5 bases each). V lost 6 bases to trimming and J lost 4 bases, with 30 bases between them. The CDR3 is 20 amino acids. CDR1 is MNHNY and CDR2 is SVGAGI in the germline V gene (reference sequence). CDR3 DNA sequence: TGTGCCAGCAGGCGACCCGACAGTCGTGTAAGAGGAGGAAGCACCGGGGAGCTGTTTTTT. Amino acid sequence: CASRRPDSRVRGGSTGELFF.

This clonotype was seen at least ten times. V usage is TRBV7-3 and J usage is TRBJ2-3; D is perhaps TRBD1 (5 bases). The CDR3 runs to 14 residues. Germline CDR1 reads SGHTA; CDR2 reads FQGTGA. V dropped 0 bases and J dropped 1 base, with 5 bases sitting between them. The CDR3 DNA is TGTGCCAGCAGCTTAACAGGGGGCACAGATACGCAGTATTTT. It yields the protein CASSLTGGTDTQYF.

This clonotype was counted a few times. The chain combines TRBV10-3 with TRBJ2-1; TRBD2 agrees at 13 bases. Trimming at V came to 8 bases and at J to 7 bases, leaving 14 bases not matched to a gene. CDR1 and CDR2 from the germline V gene are ENHRY and SYGVKD. The CDR3 sequence is 17 residues long. The CDR3 region is CAIARTQLAGGRNEQFF. In DNA, the CDR3 is TGTGCCATCGCCCGAACTCAACTAGCGGGAGGGAGGAATGAGCAGTTCTTC.

By share, this clonotype counts as medium-sized. J is TRBJ1-1 and V is TRBV5-1, with D maybe TRBD1 (5 bases). Between the trimmed V and J ends, which lost 1 base and 1 base, there was a span of 8 bases. This CDR3 has 14 residues. Germline assignment: CDR1 SGHRS and CDR2 YFSETQ. Written as DNA, the CDR3 is TGCGCCAGCAGCTTGTGGCAGGGGAACACTGAAGCTTTCTTT. Translated, it gives CASSLWQGNTEAFF.

CDR3 sequence: CASSPGQIREQFF. Here the CDR3 DNA reads TGTGCCAGCAGCCCGGGACAGATCCGTGAGCAGTTCTTC. V is TRBV7-7 and J is TRBJ2-1; 7 bases match TRBD1. Germline CDR1 and CDR2: SSHAT and FNYEAQ (reference sequence). The CDR3 is made up of 13 amino acids. V shed 5 bases and J 9 bases; nucleotides not matched to a gene: 7.

The gene calls are TRBV10-3 and TRBJ2-3; perhaps TRBD2 as D (5 bases). Between the trimmed V and J ends, which lost 2 bases and 9 bases, there was a span of 9 bases. This CDR3 has 12 residues. Per germline, CDR1 ENHRY and CDR2 SYGVKD. The chain's CDR3 is CAISEGLPTQYF. The CDR3 DNA sequence: TGTGCCATCAGTGAGGGACTTCCCACGCAGTATTTT.

This clonotype occurred a few times. This chain uses TRBV2 with TRBJ2-5, with D possibly being TRBD2 (6 bases). From germline, CDR1 is SNHLY and CDR2 FYNNEI. The V end was cut by 1 base, the J end by 5 bases, with 8 bases between. The CDR3 extends over 13 amino acids. Here the CDR3 reads CASSEGRVETQYF. The CDR3, as DNA: TGTGCCAGCAGTGAAGGGAGGGTTGAGACCCAGTACTTC.

This sequence joins TRBV7-3 and TRBJ1-5; D unresolved. Germline CDR1 SGHTA, CDR2 FQGTGA. Trimming shortened V by 1 base and J by 4 bases, and 11 bases separated the two germline ends. This CDR3 is built from 15 residues. The DNA of the CDR3 is TGTGCCAGCAGCTTAAAGAGGAAGGGTAATCAGCCCCAGCATTTT. Amino acids: CASSLKRKGNQPQHF.

This clonotype appeared many times. The rearrangement links TRBV7-9 to TRBJ2-7; 10 bases fit TRBD1. Germline lookup yields CDR1 SEHNR and CDR2 FQNEAQ (reference sequence). Germline trimming cut 4 bases from V and 0 bases from J; bases unmatched to any gene: 3. This CDR3 region has 15 residues. CDR3 in DNA: TGTGCCAGCAGCTCCCGGACAGGGGGCTCCTACGAGCAGTACTTC. Amino acids: CASSSRTGGSYEQYF.

V is TRBV9 and J is TRBJ2-3, with 10 bases lining up with TRBD2. The V and J ends lost 2 bases and 1 base, in that order; junction bases with no gene match: 1. Germline V gene sequence: CDR1 SGDLS, CDR2 YYNGEE. This CDR3 spans 15 amino acids. CDR3 residues: CASSVSGGRTDTQYF. In DNA form, the CDR3 reads TGTGCCAGCAGCGTTAGCGGGGGGCGCACAGATACGCAGTATTTT.

The J gene is TRBJ2-3, the V gene TRBV20-1; 12 nucleotides agree with TRBD2. The CDR3 runs 16 residues. The J segment lost 6 bases and the V segment lost 0 bases, leaving 7 bases of the junction unmatched. Per the germline V gene, CDR1 is DFQATT and CDR2 is SNEGSKA (reference sequence). The CDR3 nucleotides read TGCAGTGCTAGAGACCTAGCGGGAGGGCCTTGGGATACGCAGTATTTT. Translation gives CSARDLAGGPWDTQYF.

There are many counts of this clonotype. The rearrangement uses TRBV12-3 or TRBV12-4 and TRBJ2-7; TRBD2 is a possible D gene (6 bases). Between the trimmed V and J ends, which lost 3 bases and 5 bases, there was a span of 8 bases. The CDR3 length is 12 residues. The CDR3 loop reads CASSFGGHEQYF. The CDR3 DNA follows: TGTGCCAGCAGTTTCGGAGGGCACGAGCAGTACTTC.

This rearrangement joins TRBV5-5 to TRBJ1-2, with TRBD1 matching 8 bases. Germline values: CDR1 SGHKS, CDR2 YYEKEE (reference sequence). V dropped 0 bases and J dropped 4; count of bases not matched to a gene: 5. The CDR3 runs to 15 residues. The chain's CDR3 is CASSLATGGGYGYTF. Written as DNA, the CDR3 is TGTGCCAGCAGCTTGGCCACAGGGGGTGGCTATGGCTACACCTTC.

A few counts support this clonotype. V gene TRBV18 combines with J gene TRBJ1-6; no reliable D call. CDR3 size: 13 residues. V lost 4 bases, J lost 4 bases, and 5 bases lay in between. Looked up from germline, CDR1 is KGHSH and CDR2 is LQKENI. CDR3 sequence: CASSREYNSPLHF. The CDR3 bases are TGTGCCAGCTCACGGGAATATAATTCACCCCTCCACTTT.

The genes are TRBV6-2 or TRBV6-3 and TRBJ2-7; 11 positions match TRBD2. Trimming took 6 bases from V and 4 from J; bases not matched to a gene: 11. CDR1 is MNHEY and CDR2 is SVGEGT in the germline V gene. The CDR3 is 16 residues long. CDR3 region: CASSPAVAGGRYEQYF. The DNA of the CDR3 is TGTGCCAGCAGCCCCGCCGTAGCGGGAGGGCGGTACGAGCAGTACTTC.

The chain carries TRBV9 and TRBJ2-7; D is tentatively TRBD1 or TRBD2 (7 bases each). There are 16 residues in the CDR3. Germline V gene sequence: CDR1 SGDLS, CDR2 YYNGEE. The V end lost 4 bases, the J end lost 6 bases, and 23 bases lay between the germline ends. The CDR3 region is CASSPGGGPSGTEQYF. In DNA, the CDR3 is TGTGCCAGCAGCCCAGGGGGGGGACCGTCGGGGACCGAGCAGTACTTC.